The T cell receptor beta chain under discussion was sequenced for a study of technical replicates of blood from a few donors. V was pared by 3 bases and J by 2 bases, with 18 bases between. The CDR3 is 16 residues long. In germline, CDR1 is SGDLS, CDR2 YYNGEE. Profiled with immunoSEQ multiplex PCR; TCRdb holds only in-frame clones, not every one. Here the sample spans some 80,000 clones, roughly 93% being singletons. Sequenced input: T cells isolated from PBMCs. The receptor was derived from a human donor in good health. The V and J genes are TRBV9 and TRBJ2-7; D may be TRBD1 (6 bases). DNA of the CDR3: TGTGCCAGCAGCGGTCCCTCTGGGGGCTACACCTACGAGCAGTACTTC. Amino acids: CASSGPSGGYTYEQYF. Together with reference TRBV9 and TRBJ2-7, the CDR3 gives the full variable domain: DSGVTQTPKHLITATGQRVTLRCSPRSGDLSVYWYQQSLDQGLQFLIQYYNGEERAKGNILERFSAQQFPDLHSELNLSSLELGDSALYFCASSGPSGGYTYEQYFGPGTRLTVT.